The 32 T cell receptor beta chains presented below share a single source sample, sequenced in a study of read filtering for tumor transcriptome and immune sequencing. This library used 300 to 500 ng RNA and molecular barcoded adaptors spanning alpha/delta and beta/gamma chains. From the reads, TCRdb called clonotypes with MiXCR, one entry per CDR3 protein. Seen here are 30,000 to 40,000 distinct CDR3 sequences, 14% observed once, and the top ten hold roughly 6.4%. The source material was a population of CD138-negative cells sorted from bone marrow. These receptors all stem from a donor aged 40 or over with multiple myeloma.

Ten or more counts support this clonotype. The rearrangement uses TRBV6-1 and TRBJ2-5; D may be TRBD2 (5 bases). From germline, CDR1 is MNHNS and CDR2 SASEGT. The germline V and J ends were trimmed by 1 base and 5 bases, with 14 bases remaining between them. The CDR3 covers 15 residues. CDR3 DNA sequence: TGTGCCAGCAGTGAAGGGGGAGCGTTAAGGGAGACCCAGTACTTC. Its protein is CASSEGGALRETQYF.

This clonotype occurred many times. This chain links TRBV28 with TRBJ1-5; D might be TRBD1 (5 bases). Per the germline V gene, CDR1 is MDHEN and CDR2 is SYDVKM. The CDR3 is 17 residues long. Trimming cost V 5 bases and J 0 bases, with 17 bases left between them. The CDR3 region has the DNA TGTGCCAGCAGTATTCTTGAGGGGTCATATAGCAATCAGCCCCAGCATTTT. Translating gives CASSILEGSYSNQPQHF.

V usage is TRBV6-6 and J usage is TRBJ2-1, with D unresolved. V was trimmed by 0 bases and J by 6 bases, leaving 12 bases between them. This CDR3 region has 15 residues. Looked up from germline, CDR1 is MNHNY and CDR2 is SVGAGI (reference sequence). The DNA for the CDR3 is TGTGCCAGCAGTTACTCAGTCGCTGCTCGCAATGAGCAGTTCTTC. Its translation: CASSYSVAARNEQFF.

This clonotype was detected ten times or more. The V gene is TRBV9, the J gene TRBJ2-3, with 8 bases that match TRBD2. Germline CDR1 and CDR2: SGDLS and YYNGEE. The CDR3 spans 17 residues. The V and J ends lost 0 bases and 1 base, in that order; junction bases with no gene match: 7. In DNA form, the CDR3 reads TGTGCCAGCAGCGTAGATTCTGCGGGGGGCCGCACAGATACGCAGTATTTT. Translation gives CASSVDSAGGRTDTQYF. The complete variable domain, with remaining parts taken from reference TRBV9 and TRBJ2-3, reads DSGVTQTPKHLITATGQRVTLRCSPRSGDLSVYWYQQSLDQGLQFLIQYYNGEERAKGNILERFSAQQFPDLHSELNLSSLELGDSALYFCASSVDSAGGRTDTQYFGPGTRLTVL.

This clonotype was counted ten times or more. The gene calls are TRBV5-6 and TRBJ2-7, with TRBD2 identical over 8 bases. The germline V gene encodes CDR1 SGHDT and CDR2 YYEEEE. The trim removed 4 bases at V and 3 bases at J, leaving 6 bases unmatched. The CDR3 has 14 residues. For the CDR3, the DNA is TGTGCCAGCAGCCGACTAGCGCCTATCTACGAGCAGTACTTC. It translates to CASSRLAPIYEQYF.

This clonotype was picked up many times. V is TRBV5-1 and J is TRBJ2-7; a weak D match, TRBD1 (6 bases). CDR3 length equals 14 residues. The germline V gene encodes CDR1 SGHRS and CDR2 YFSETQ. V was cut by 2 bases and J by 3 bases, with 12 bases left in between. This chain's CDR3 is CASSLSPDSYEQYF. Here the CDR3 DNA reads TGCGCCAGCAGCTTATCCCCGGACAGCTACGAGCAGTACTTC.

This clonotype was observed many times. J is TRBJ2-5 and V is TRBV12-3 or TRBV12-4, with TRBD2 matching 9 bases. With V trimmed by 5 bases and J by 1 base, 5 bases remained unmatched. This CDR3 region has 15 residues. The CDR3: CASSPLAGAQETQYF. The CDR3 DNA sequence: TGTGCCAGCAGTCCCTTAGCGGGGGCCCAAGAGACCCAGTACTTC.

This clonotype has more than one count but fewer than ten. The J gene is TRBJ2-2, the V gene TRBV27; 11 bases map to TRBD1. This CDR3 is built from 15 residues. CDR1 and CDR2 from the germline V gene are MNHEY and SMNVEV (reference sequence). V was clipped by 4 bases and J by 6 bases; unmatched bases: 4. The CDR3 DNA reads TGTGCCAGCAGTTCGGACAGGGGGCGGGCCGGGGAGCTGTTTTTT. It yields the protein CASSSDRGRAGELFF.

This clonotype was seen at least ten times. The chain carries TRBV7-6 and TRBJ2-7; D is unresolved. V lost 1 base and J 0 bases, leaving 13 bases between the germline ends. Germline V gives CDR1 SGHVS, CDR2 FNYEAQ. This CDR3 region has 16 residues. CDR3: CASSLGALGASYEQYF. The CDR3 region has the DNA TGTGCCAGCAGCTTAGGGGCCCTTGGAGCCTCCTACGAGCAGTACTTC.

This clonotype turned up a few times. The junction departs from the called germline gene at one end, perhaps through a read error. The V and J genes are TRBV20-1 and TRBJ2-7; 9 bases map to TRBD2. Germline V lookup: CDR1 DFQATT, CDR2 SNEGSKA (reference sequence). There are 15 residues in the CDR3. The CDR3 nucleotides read TGCAGTGTTAGAGATCCCCTGGCGGGAGGGTTTGAGCAGTACTTC. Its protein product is CSVRDPLAGGFEQYF.

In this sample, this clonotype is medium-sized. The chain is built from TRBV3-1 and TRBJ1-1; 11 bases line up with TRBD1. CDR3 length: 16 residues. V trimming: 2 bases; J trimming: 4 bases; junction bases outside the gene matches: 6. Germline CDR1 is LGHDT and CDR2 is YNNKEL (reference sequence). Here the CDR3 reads CASSQFGTGGTTEAFF. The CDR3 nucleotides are TGTGCCAGCAGCCAATTTGGGACAGGGGGGACCACTGAAGCTTTCTTT.

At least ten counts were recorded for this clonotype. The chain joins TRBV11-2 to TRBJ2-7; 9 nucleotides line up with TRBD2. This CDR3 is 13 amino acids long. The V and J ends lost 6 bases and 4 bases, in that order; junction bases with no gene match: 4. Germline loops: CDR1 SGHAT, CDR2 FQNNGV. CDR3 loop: CASSRTSEYEQYF. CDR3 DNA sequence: TGTGCCAGCAGTAGGACTAGCGAGTACGAGCAGTACTTC.

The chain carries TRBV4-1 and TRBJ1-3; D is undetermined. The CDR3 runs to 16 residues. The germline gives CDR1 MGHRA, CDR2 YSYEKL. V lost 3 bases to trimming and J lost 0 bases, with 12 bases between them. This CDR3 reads CASSQVQLSSGNTIYF. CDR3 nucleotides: TGCGCCAGCAGCCAGGTCCAATTAAGCTCTGGAAACACCATATATTTT.

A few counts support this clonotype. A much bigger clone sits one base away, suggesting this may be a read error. The CDR3 nucleotides are TGTGCCAGCAGCCCCTACCCGCCGTTTAACTATGGCTGCACCTTC. Translation: CASSPYPPFNYGCTF. This chain uses TRBV11-2 with TRBJ1-2; D call uncertain. The length of the CDR3 is 15 residues. CDR1 SGHAT and CDR2 FQNNGV come from the germline V gene.

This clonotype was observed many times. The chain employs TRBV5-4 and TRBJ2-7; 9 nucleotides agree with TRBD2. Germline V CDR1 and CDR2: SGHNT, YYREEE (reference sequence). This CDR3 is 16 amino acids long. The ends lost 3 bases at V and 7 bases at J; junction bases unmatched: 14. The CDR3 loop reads CASSSEWGGRAREQYF. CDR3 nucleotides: TGTGCCAGCAGCTCGGAGTGGGGCGGGAGGGCGCGAGAGCAGTACTTC.

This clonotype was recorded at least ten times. CDR3: CASSTTSGISDTQYF. The DNA of the CDR3 is TGCGCCAGCAGCACGACTAGCGGTATTTCAGATACGCAGTATTTT. This chain uses TRBV5-1 with TRBJ2-3; 9 nucleotides line up with TRBD2. Germline CDR1 reads SGHRS; CDR2 reads YFSETQ. Unmatched junction bases numbered 7, after V lost 4 bases and J lost 4 bases. The CDR3 length is 15 residues.

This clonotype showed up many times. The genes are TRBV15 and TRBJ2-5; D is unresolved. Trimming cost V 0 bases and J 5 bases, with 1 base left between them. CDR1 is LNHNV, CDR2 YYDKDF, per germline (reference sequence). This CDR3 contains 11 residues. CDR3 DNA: TGTGCCACCAGCAGAGAGGAGACCCAGTACTTC. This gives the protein CATSREETQYF.

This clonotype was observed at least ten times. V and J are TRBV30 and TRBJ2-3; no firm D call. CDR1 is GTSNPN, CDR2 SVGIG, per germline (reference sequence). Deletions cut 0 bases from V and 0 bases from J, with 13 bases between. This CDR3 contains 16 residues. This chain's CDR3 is CAWSVQSGPSTDTQYF. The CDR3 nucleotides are TGTGCCTGGAGTGTACAGTCTGGGCCGAGCACAGATACGCAGTATTTT.

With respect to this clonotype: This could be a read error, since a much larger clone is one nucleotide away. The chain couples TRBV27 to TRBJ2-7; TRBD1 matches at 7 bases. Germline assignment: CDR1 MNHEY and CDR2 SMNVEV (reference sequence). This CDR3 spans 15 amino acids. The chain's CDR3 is CASSLGQVLAYEQHF. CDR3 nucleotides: TGTGCCAGCAGCCTAGGACAGGTGCTGGCCTACGAGCAGCACTTC.

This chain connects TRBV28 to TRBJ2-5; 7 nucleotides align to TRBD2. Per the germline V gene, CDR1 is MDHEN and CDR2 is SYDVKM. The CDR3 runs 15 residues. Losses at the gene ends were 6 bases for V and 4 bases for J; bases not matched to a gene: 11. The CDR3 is CASSLRPSGRETQYF. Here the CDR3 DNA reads TGTGCCAGCAGCCTAAGACCTAGCGGAAGAGAGACCCAGTACTTC.

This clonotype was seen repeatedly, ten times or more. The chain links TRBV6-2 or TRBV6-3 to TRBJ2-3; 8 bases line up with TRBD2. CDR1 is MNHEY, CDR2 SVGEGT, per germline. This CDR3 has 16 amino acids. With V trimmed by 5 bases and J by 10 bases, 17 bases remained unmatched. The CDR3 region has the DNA TGTGCCAGCAGTCATATATCCGGGACTAGTACCCCTGCGCAGTATTTT. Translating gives CASSHISGTSTPAQYF.

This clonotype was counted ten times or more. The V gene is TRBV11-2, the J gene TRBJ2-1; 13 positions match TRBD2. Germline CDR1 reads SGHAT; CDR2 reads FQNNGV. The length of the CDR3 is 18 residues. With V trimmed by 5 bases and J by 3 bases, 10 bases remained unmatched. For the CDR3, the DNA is TGTGCCAGCAGCCCATATTATGGACTAGCGGGAGACTACAATGAGCAGTTCTTC. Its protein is CASSPYYGLAGDYNEQFF.

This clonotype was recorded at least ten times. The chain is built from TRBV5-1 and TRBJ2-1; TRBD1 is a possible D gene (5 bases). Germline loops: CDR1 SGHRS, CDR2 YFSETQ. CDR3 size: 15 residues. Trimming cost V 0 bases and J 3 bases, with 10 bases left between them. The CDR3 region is CASSLEGSIYNEQFF. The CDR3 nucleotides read TGCGCCAGCAGCTTGGAGGGGTCGATCTACAATGAGCAGTTCTTC.

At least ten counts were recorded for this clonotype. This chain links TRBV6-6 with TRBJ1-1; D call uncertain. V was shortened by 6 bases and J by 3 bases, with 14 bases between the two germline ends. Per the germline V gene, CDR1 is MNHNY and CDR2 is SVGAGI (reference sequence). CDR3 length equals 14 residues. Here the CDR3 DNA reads TGTGCCAGCAGGACAAGGCGGGGAGACACTGAAGCTTTCTTT. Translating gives CASRTRRGDTEAFF.

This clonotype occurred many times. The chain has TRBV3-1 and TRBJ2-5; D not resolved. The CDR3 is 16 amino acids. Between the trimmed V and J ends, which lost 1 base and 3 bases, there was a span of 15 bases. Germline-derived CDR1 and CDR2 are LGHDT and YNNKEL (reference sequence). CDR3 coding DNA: TGTGCCAGCAGCCAAGGGCACGGCCTCGGAGAAGAGACCCAGTACTTC. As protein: CASSQGHGLGEETQYF.

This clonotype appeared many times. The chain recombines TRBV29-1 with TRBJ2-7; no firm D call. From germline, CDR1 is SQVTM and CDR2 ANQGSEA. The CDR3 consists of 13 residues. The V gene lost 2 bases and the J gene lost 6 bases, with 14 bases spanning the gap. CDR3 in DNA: TGCAGCGTTGAAAACCAAAAGGGCGGCGAGCAGTACTTC. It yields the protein CSVENQKGGEQYF.

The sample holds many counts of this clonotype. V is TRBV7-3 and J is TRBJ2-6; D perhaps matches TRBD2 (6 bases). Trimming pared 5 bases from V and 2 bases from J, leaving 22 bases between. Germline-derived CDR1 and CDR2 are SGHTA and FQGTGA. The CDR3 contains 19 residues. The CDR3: CASSIASGSKLTGANVLTF. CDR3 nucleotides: TGTGCCAGCAGCATAGCCTCCGGGAGCAAGTTAACTGGGGCCAACGTCCTGACTTTC.

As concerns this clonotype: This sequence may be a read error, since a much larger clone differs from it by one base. The chain's CDR3 is CASSQGHSTGTQYF. The CDR3 region has the DNA TGTGCCAGCAGCCAAGGACATTCCACAGGTACGCAGTATTTT. V usage is TRBV7-3 and J usage is TRBJ2-3, with D maybe TRBD1 (5 bases). The V gene's germline CDR1 is SGHTA and CDR2 FQGTGA. The CDR3 extends over 14 amino acids.

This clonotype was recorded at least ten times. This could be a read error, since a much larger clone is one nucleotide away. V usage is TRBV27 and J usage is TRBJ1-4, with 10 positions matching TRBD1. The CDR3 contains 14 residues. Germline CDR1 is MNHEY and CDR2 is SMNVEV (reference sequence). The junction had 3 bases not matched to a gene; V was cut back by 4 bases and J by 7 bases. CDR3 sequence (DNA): TGTGCCAGCAGTTCCGACAGGGGGCGTGAAAAACTGTTTTTT. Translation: CASSSDRGREKLFF.

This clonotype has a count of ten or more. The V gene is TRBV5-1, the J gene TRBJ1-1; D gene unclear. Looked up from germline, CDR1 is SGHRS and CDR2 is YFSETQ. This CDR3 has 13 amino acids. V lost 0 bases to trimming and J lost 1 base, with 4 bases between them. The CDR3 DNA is TGCGCCAGCAGCTTGGTGTCGAACACTGAAGCTTTCTTT. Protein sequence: CASSLVSNTEAFF.

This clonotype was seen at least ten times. The CDR3 spells CASSVAAGNTDTQYF. Written as DNA, the CDR3 is TGTGCCAGCAGCGTAGCTGCAGGTAACACAGATACGCAGTATTTT. The chain couples TRBV9 to TRBJ2-3; D uncertain. CDR1 and CDR2 (germline): SGDLS, YYNGEE. The CDR3 contains 15 residues. V lost 0 bases and J lost 2, with 10 bases in between.

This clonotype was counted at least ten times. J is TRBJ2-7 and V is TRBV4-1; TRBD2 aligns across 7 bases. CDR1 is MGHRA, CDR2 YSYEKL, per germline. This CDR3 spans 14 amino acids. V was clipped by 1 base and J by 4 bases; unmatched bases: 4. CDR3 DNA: TGCGCCAGCAGCCAAGGACTAGCCCTATACGAGCAGTACTTC. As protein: CASSQGLALYEQYF.